The entry below describes one T cell receptor (beta chain). The data are from a study of blood T cell repertoires in COVID-19. About the study: From the United States, Italy and Spain came samples of acute and convalescent COVID-19. The analysed material was cDNA or gDNA that came from T cells, B-cell-depleted T cells, or PBMCs.

The ends were cut back, 5 bases at V and 3 bases at J, with 14 bases in the middle. Per germline, CDR1 SGHAT and CDR2 FQDESV (reference sequence). The CDR3 consists of 16 residues. TCRdb keeps only in-frame clones here, not all; method: immunoSEQ multiplex PCR. The table has approximately 320,000 clones, under 90% seen once. The rearrangement uses TRBV11-1 and TRBJ2-6; D unclear. Sequencing was carried out using peripheral blood. This clonotype was sampled from a woman in her 30s with COVID-19, enrolled during active disease. The CDR3 spells CASSLLSTIGANVLTF. In DNA, the CDR3 is TGTGCCAGCAGCCTACTATCCACAATTGGGGCCAACGTCCTGACTTTC.